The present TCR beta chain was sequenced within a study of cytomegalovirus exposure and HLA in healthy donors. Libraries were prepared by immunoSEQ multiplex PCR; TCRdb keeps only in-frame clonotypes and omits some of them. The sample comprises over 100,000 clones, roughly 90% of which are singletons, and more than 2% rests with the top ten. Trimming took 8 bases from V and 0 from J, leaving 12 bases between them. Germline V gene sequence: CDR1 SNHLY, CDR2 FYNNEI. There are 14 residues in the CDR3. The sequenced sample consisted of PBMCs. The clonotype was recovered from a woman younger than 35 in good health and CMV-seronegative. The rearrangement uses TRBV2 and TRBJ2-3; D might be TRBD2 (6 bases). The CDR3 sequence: CASGGQLSTDTQYF. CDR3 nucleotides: TGTGCCAGCGGAGGGCAGCTTAGCACAGATACGCAGTATTTT.